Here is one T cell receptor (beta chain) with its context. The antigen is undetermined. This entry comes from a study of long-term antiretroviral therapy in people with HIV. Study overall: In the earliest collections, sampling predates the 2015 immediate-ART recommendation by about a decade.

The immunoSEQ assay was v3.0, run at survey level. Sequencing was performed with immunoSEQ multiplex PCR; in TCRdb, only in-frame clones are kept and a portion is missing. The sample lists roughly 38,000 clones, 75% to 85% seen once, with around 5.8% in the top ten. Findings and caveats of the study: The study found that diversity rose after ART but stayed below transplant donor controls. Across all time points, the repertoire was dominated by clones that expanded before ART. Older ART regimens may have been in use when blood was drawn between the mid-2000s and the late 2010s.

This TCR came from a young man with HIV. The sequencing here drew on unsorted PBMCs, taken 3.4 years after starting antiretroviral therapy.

The CDR3 is CASSFRTGQNTGELFF. The CDR3 DNA sequence: TGTGCCAGCAGCTTTAGGACAGGGCAGAACACCGGGGAGCTGTTTTTT. V gene TRBV14 combines with J gene TRBJ2-2, with 8 bases that match TRBD1. CDR1 and CDR2 (germline): SGHDN, FVKESK. Losses at the gene ends were 5 bases for V and 1 base for J; bases not matched to a gene: 6. This CDR3 spans 16 amino acids. Supplemented by reference TRBV14 and TRBJ2-2, the full variable domain reads EAGVTQFPSHSVIEKGQTVTLRCDPISGHDNLYWYRRVMGKEIKFLLHFVKESKQDESGMPNNRFLAERTGGTYSTLKVQPAELEDSGVYFCASSFRTGQNTGELFFGEGSRLTVL.